This TCR beta chain appears in the sequencing data of a study of T cells in Graves' hyperthyroidism and ophthalmopathy (dated by TCRdb to the late 2010s). For the wider study: A discovery cohort of about 100 patients, 43 with Graves' ophthalmopathy and over 55 with stable Graves' hyperthyroidism, was used to find distinguishing TCR V-J signatures. An independent validation cohort of around 19 hyperthyroidism patients and roughly 16 patients who later progressed to ophthalmopathy tested prospective prediction of ophthalmopathy. For training and testing, the 80 to 100 patients in the discovery cohort were randomly divided in a 7:3 ratio. The study also compared thyroid tissue and blood T-cell repertoires from a handful of Graves' hyperthyroidism patients. After blood sampling, hyperthyroidism patients were treated with methimazole at a starting dose of 30 mg daily, and ophthalmopathy patients were treated with high-dose intravenous methylprednisolone. The paper describes TCR Vbeta CDR3 sequencing of around 130 peripheral blood samples, made up of fewer than 50 ophthalmopathy patients, 70 to 75 hyperthyroidism patients and 17 progressor patients. General conclusions and limits of the study: Blood samples also contained most of the expanded thyroid clonotypes (frequency above 0.001), which suggests that blood repertoires may reflect thyroid immune responses. During validation, the model predicted progression to ophthalmopathy a median of around 6 months ahead of onset, with around 71% sensitivity and 72.22% specificity. Sample size was not statistically predetermined, and blinding of investigators to group allocation was not performed. A model built on a 13 V-J signature distinguished ophthalmopathy from stable hyperthyroidism, reaching 85% to 90% sensitivity and approximately 83% specificity in cross-validation and 80%/75% in testing.

TCR beta CDR3 regions were amplified from RNA transcripts. For the first round of RT-PCR on the TCR CDR3, the HTBI primer set was used together with the Qiagen OneStep RT-PCR kit. Libraries were constructed in a second round of multiplex PCR, after which size selection and purification were carried out. Sequencing of the libraries was done on an Illumina HiSeq2000 using paired-end 100 bp reads. From the authors' description of their analysis: SOAPnuke was used to process the raw data, removing reads that contained adapters or uncalled bases, had a mean Phred below 15, or lacked an exact match to the constant primer or identifier. COPE v1.2.5 was used to merge the high-quality paired reads, and each unique nucleotide sequence was defined as a clonotype. MiTCR v1.1 was used to align the clonotypes against IMGT TRBV, TRBD and TRBJ reference segments. The analysis was restricted to V-J combinations with a frequency above 0.0001, which together covered around 99% of the repertoires. The TCS score was defined as the ratio of F50 (clonal expansion) to E x V (chaos), calculated using BLOSUM62-based TCRdist between CDR3 peptides within each V-J. Welch's t-statistics and random forest reduced some 510 V-J features to 13, which were used in a naive Bayes classifier (R e1071). The similarity between thyroid and blood repertoires was quantified using the Morisita-Horn index. The raw public reads went through TCRdb reprocessing: fastp at Q25, MiXCR clone calling, in-frame beta chains kept. One record per CDR3 amino acid sequence lists the most common genes and DNA. The authors' filters were not applied to this entry. The sample profile shows around 660,000 distinct CDR3 sequences; roughly 45% of them were found once. Less than 9.5% of the sample is taken by the ten largest.

V and J lose 4 bases and 2 bases, and a span of 14 bases separates them. Looking up the germline V gene yields CDR1 SQVTM and CDR2 ANQGSEA. Reading from cysteine to phenylalanine, the CDR3 counts 14 amino acids. Only CDR3 DNA is held: 42 bases, read in frame from base 1. A word on this clonotype: Its antigen target is currently unknown. Per-base qualities were not stored, and no clone one base away is much larger.

Any patient with an uncontrolled infection, another autoimmune disease, pregnancy or lactation was excluded. Diagnoses were based on clinical symptoms, serum thyroxine and TRAb, thyroid ultrasound and orbital computed tomography. Trizol reagent was used to extract total RNA, and RNA quality was then checked on an Agilent 2100 Bioanalyzer. The chain was built from TRBV29-1 and TRBJ1-1; TRBD1 could be the D gene, as 5 bases match. The sequence derives from an adult man with Graves' disease, either hyperthyroidism or ophthalmopathy (not recorded which). The sequenced material came from peripheral blood or thyroid tissue (not recorded which). The DNA sequence is TGCAGCGTTGTGGGGGAGGGCGTAAACACTGAAGCTTTCTTT. Its product reads: CSVVGEGVNTEAFF.